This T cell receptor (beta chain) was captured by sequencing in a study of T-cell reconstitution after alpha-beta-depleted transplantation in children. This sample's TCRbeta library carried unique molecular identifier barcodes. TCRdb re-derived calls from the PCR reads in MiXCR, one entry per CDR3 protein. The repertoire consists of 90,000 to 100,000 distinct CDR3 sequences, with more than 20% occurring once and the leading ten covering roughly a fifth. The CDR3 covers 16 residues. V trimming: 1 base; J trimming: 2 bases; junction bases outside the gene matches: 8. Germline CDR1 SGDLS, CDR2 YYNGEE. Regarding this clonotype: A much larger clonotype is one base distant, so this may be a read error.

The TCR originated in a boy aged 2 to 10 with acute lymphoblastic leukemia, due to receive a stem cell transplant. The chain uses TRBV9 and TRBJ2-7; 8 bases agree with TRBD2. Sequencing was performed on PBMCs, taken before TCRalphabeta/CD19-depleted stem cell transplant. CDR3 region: CASSVNRLAYTYEQYF. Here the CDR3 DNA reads TGTGCCAGCAGCGTAAATCGACTAGCGTATACCTACGAGCAGTACTTC.